This TCR beta chain was identified in a study of response to subunit inactivated influenza vaccine. General study findings and limits: With each seasonal influenza vaccination, the authors suggested, few new T cells are recruited.

This clonotype was recorded a few times. Antigen unknown. This CDR3 spans 14 amino acids. The junction had 10 bases not matched to a gene; V was cut back by 5 bases and J by 7 bases. Germline V gene sequence: CDR1 ENHRY, CDR2 SYGVKD. One entry per CDR3 protein results from TCRdb running MiXCR on the RT-PCR reads. In the table there are around 750,000 distinct CDR3 sequences, approximately 21% of which are singletons. The receptor comes from a man in his fifties who received an inactivated influenza vaccine. V usage is TRBV10-3 and J usage is TRBJ2-5; the match to TRBD2 covers 7 bases. The sequenced sample was PBMCs from blood, obtained 4 to 6 days after vaccination. The CDR3 spells CAISRLAAEGTQYF. The CDR3 DNA is TGTGCCATCAGTCGGCTAGCGGCAGAGGGGACCCAGTACTTC.